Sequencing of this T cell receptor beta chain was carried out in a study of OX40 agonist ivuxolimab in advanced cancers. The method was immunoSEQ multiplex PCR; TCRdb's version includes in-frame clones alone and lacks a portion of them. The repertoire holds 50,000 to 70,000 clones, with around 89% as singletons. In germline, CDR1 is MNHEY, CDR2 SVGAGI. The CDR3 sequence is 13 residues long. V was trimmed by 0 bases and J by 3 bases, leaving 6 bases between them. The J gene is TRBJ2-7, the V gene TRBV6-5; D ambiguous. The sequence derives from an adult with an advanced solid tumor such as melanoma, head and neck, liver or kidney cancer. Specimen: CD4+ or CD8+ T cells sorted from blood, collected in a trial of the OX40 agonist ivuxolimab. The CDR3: CASSYSTGYEQYF. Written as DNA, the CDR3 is TGTGCCAGCAGTTACTCTACTGGCTACGAGCAGTACTTC.